The 7 T cell receptor beta chains given below trace back to one sample, sequenced in a study of T cells in Graves' hyperthyroidism and ophthalmopathy. RNA transcripts yielded amplified TCR beta CDR3 regions. The HTBI primer set served for first-round RT-PCR of the TCR CDR3. One entry per CDR3 protein, called by TCRdb with MiXCR from the multiplex PCR reads. The sample records around 620,000 distinct CDR3 sequences, more than 45% being singletons. The sequenced sample was peripheral blood or thyroid tissue (not recorded which). These receptor sequences come from an adult woman with Graves' disease, either hyperthyroidism or ophthalmopathy (not recorded which).

This clonotype was seen repeatedly, ten times or more. The chain joins TRBV5-1 to TRBJ2-7; D tentatively reads TRBD1 or TRBD2 (6 bases each). Trimming took off 0 bases at V and 5 bases at J, with 12 bases between the two ends. Germline CDR1 and CDR2: SGHRS and YFSETQ. The CDR3 is made up of 14 amino acids. The CDR3 loop reads CASSLVGGANEQYF. The CDR3 DNA reads as TGCGCCAGCAGCTTGGTGGGGGGCGCTAACGAGCAGTACTTC.

This clonotype was detected a few times. The chain combines TRBV7-9 with TRBJ2-7, with 8 nucleotides matching TRBD1. V shed 5 bases and J 3 bases; nucleotides not matched to a gene: 15. Germline values: CDR1 SEHNR, CDR2 FQNEAQ (reference sequence). The CDR3 sequence is 17 residues long. CDR3 in amino acids: CASSVVGTGTGFYEQYF. The CDR3 region has the DNA TGTGCCAGCAGCGTAGTTGGTACCGGGACAGGTTTCTACGAGCAGTACTTC.

In its sample, this clonotype was seen many times. CDR3 amino acids: CASSQAGGNYGYTF. The CDR3 DNA is TGCGCCAGCAGCCAAGCAGGGGGCAACTATGGCTACACCTTC. The rearrangement joins TRBV4-1 to TRBJ1-2; 8 bases are a match to TRBD1. CDR1 is MGHRA, CDR2 YSYEKL, per germline. After removal of 1 base from V and 2 bases from J, the junction contained 0 bases not matched to a gene. This CDR3 spans 14 amino acids.

V and J are TRBV9 and TRBJ1-2; weak D call: TRBD1 (5 bases). The germline gives CDR1 SGDLS, CDR2 YYNGEE. Trimming took off 3 bases at V and 6 bases at J, with 15 bases between the two ends. CDR3 length equals 14 residues. The CDR3 is CASSGVGLADGYTF. For the CDR3, the DNA is TGTGCCAGCAGCGGAGTGGGGCTGGCGGATGGCTACACCTTC. The whole variable domain, remainder taken from reference TRBV9 and TRBJ1-2, is DSGVTQTPKHLITATGQRVTLRCSPRSGDLSVYWYQQSLDQGLQFLIQYYNGEERAKGNILERFSAQQFPDLHSELNLSSLELGDSALYFCASSGVGLADGYTFGSGTRLTVV.

This clonotype was seen ten or more times. The chain has TRBV5-1 and TRBJ2-7; D may be TRBD2 (7 bases). V lost 7 bases to trimming and J lost 4 bases, with 12 bases between them. The CDR3 sequence is 12 residues long. From germline, CDR1 is SGHRS and CDR2 YFSETQ. The CDR3 sequence: CASGGGGYEQYF. The CDR3 DNA is TGCGCCAGCGGGGGGGGCGGGTACGAGCAGTACTTC.

The rearrangement links TRBV2 to TRBJ2-2, with D tentatively TRBD1 (5 bases). The CDR3 sequence is 16 residues long. Germline CDR1 SNHLY, CDR2 FYNNEI. V lost 0 bases to trimming and J lost 0 bases, with 8 bases between them. CDR3 sequence reads: CASSEAAGTNTGELFF. CDR3 bases: TGTGCCAGCAGTGAAGCTGCAGGGACGAACACCGGGGAGCTGTTTTTT.

This clonotype was picked up many times. The chain uses TRBV4-1 and TRBJ1-4; a possible D gene is TRBD1 (5 bases). The CDR3 loop spans 12 amino acids. Between the trimmed V and J ends, which lost 5 bases and 11 bases, there was a span of 12 bases. Per the germline V gene, CDR1 is MGHRA and CDR2 is YSYEKL. The DNA of the CDR3 is TGCGCCAGCAGCACCTATGCAGGGAAACTGTTTTTT. Translating gives CASSTYAGKLFF.